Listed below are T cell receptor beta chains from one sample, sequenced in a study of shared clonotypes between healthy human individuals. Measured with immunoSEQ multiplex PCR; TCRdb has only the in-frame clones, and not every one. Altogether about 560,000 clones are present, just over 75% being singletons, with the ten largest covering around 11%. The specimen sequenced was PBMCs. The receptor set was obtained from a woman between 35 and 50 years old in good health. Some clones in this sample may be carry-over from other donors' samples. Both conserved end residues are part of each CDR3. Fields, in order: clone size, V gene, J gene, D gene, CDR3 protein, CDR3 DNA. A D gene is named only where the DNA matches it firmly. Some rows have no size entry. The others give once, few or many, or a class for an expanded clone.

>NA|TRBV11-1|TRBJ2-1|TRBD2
CASSLWVAGVSYNEQFF
TGTGCCAGCAGCTTATGGGTAGCGGGAGTATCCTACAATGAGCAGTTCTTC
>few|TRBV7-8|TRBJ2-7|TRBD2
CASSLGLAGVGEQYF
TGTGCCAGCAGCTTAGGGCTAGCGGGAGTAGGTGAGCAGTACTTC
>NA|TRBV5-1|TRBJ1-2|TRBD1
CASSPGAQGGLGYTF
TGCGCCAGCAGCCCAGGAGCCCAGGGGGGCTTAGGCTACACCTTC
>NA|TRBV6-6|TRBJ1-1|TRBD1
CASSRGVSTEAFF
TGTGCCAGCAGCAGGGGGGTGAGCACTGAAGCTTTCTTT
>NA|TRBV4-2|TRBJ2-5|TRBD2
CASSDRTSGSGETQYF
TGTGCCAGCAGCGATAGAACTAGCGGGAGTGGGGAGACCCAGTACTTC
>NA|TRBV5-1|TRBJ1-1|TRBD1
CASSLGTGSPEAFF
TGCGCCAGCAGCTTAGGGACAGGGTCGCCTGAAGCTTTCTTT
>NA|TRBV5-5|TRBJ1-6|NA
CASSLNPGTYNSPLHF
TGTGCCAGCAGCTTGAATCCGGGCACATATAATTCACCCCTCCACTTT
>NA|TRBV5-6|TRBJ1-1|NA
CASSLSPGRGYTEAFF
TGTGCCAGCAGCTTGAGTCCGGGTCGGGGGTACACTGAAGCTTTCTTT
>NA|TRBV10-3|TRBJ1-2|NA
CAISGGTYGYTF
TGTGCCATCAGTGGGGGCACCTATGGCTACACCTTC
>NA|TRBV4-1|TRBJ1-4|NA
CASSPRQAQTTNEKLFF
TGCGCCAGCAGCCCCAGACAGGCACAGACGACTAATGAAAAACTGTTTTTT
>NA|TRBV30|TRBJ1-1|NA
CAWSVGTVNTEAFF
TGTGCCTGGAGTGTAGGGACTGTTAACACTGAAGCTTTCTTT
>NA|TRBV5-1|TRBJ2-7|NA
CASSKALVAYYYEQYF
TGCGCCAGCAGCAAAGCACTAGTTGCGTACTACTACGAGCAGTACTTC
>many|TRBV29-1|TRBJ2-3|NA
CSVFGGPEVDTQYF
TGCAGCGTTTTCGGGGGTCCTGAGGTAGATACGCAGTATTTT
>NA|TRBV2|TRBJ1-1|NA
CASRYSTFGFF
TGTGCCAGCAGATATTCAACTTTTGGTTTCTTT
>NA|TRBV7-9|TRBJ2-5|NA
CASSFQQGRETQYF
TGTGCCAGCAGCTTCCAACAGGGAAGGGAGACCCAGTACTTC
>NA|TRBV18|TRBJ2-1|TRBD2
CASSPRGTSGGSEQFF
TGTGCCAGCTCACCACGAGGGACTAGCGGGGGGAGCGAGCAGTTCTTC
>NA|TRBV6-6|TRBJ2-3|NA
CASSGRAADTQYF
TGTGCCAGCAGTGGACGCGCTGCAGATACGCAGTATTTT
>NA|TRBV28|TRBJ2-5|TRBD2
CATPWRESETQYF
TGTGCCACCCCCTGGCGGGAGTCGGAGACCCAGTACTTC
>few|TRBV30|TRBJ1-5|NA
CAWSRQGWGQPQHF
TGTGCCTGGAGCCGTCAGGGGTGGGGTCAGCCCCAGCATTTT
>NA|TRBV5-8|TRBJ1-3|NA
CASSRTGNTIYF
TGTGCCAGCAGCCGGACGGGAAACACCATATATTTT
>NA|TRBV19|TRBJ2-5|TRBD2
CASSPQTSAKETQYF
TGTGCCAGTAGTCCACAAACTAGCGCAAAAGAGACCCAGTACTTC
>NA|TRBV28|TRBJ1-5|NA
CASSQREAQHF
TGTGCCAGCAGTCAGAGAGAGGCCCAGCATTTT
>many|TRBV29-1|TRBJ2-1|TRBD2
CSVAGLAGVNEQFF
TGCAGCGTTGCTGGACTAGCGGGGGTTAATGAGCAGTTCTTC
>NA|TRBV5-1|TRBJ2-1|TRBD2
CASSLGTGGPYNEQFF
TGCGCCAGCAGCCTAGGCACGGGAGGGCCCTACAATGAGCAGTTCTTC
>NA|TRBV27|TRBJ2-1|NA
CASSSRGEQFF
TGTGCCAGCAGTTCCAGAGGTGAGCAGTTCTTC
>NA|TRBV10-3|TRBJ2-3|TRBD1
CAMGQGAEDTQYF
TGTGCCATGGGACAGGGGGCCGAAGATACGCAGTATTTT
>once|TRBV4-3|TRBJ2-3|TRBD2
CASSHTSGNTDTQYF
TGCGCCAGCAGCCACACTAGCGGGAACACAGATACGCAGTATTTT
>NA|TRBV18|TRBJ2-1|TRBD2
CASSPLGLAGAFYNEQFF
TGTGCCAGCTCACCATTAGGACTAGCGGGAGCATTCTACAATGAGCAGTTCTTC
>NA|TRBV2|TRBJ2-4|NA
CASSPDLAKNIQYF
TGTGCCAGCAGTCCCGACTTGGCCAAAAACATTCAGTACTTC
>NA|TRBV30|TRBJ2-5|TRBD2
CAWARGLAGIQETQYF
TGTGCCTGGGCCCGGGGACTAGCGGGGATCCAAGAGACCCAGTACTTC
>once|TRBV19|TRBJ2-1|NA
CASSIRRSSYNEQFF
TGTGCCAGTAGTATCCGCAGGTCATCCTACAATGAGCAGTTCTTC
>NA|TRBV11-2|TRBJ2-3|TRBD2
CASSYMISGITDTQYF
TGTGCCAGCAGCTATATGATTAGCGGGATTACAGATACGCAGTATTTT
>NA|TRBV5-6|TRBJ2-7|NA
CASSLVSSYEQYF
TGTGCCAGCAGCTTGGTTAGCTCCTACGAGCAGTACTTC
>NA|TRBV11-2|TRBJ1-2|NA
CASSLSWDTERYGYTF
TGTGCCAGCAGCCTTAGCTGGGACACGGAACGGTATGGCTACACCTTC
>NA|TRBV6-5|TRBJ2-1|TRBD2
CASSYTSGSNEQFF
TGTGCCAGCAGTTACACTAGCGGGAGTAATGAGCAGTTCTTC
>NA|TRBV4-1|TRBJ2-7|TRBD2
CASSQVLAGVLYEQYF
TGCGCCAGCAGCCAAGTACTAGCGGGAGTTTTGTACGAGCAGTACTTC
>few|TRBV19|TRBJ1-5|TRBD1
CASSMTGNQPQHF
TGTGCCAGTAGTATGACAGGGAATCAGCCCCAGCATTTT
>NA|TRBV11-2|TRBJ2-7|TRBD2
CASSPMTSGTYEQYF
TGTGCCAGCAGCCCGATGACTAGCGGAACCTACGAGCAGTACTTC
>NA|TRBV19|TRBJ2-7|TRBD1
CASRPGTGYYEQYF
TGTGCCAGTCGCCCCGGGACAGGGTACTACGAGCAGTACTTC
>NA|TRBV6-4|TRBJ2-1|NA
CASSAYGGTYNEQFF
TGTGCCAGCAGTGCCTACGGTGGCACCTACAATGAGCAGTTCTTC
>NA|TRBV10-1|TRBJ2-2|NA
CASSLGEEETGELFF
TGCGCCAGCAGTCTGGGGGAGGAGGAAACCGGGGAGCTGTTTTTT
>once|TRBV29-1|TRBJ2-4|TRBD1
CSGWDRTKNIQYF
TGCAGCGGTTGGGACAGGACCAAAAACATTCAGTACTTC
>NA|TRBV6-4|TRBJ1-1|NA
CASSDFRGTEAFF
TGTGCCAGCAGTGACTTTAGGGGCACTGAAGCTTTCTTT
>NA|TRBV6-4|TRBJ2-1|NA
CASSRDPTSNEQFF
TGTGCCAGCAGTAGGGACCCCACAAGTAATGAGCAGTTCTTC
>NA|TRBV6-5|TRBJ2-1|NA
CASSYSSSNEQFF
TGTGCCAGCAGTTACTCTAGCTCGAATGAGCAGTTCTTC
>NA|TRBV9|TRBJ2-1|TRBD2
CASSAGLVGGSGTHYNEQFF
TGTGCCAGCAGCGCCGGACTAGTAGGTGGTAGCGGGACCCATTACAATGAGCAGTTCTTC
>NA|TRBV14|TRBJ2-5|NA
CASSQDLGAGETQYF
TGTGCCAGCAGCCAAGATCTAGGAGCCGGGGAGACCCAGTACTTC
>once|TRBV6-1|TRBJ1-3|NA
CASGFREAGNTIYF
TGTGCCTCAGGCTTCAGGGAAGCAGGAAACACCATATATTTT
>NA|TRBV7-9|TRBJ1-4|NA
CASSQDQGLKKLFF
TGTGCCAGCAGCCAAGACCAGGGTCTTAAAAAACTGTTTTTT
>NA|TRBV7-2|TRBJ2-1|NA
CASSLVRSNEQFF
TGTGCCAGCAGCTTAGTAAGGAGCAATGAGCAGTTCTTC
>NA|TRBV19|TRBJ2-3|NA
CASSIDSRVTARAEGTQYF
TGTGCCAGTAGTATAGATTCTAGGGTTACCGCCAGGGCGGAGGGCACGCAGTATTTT
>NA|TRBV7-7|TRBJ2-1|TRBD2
CASSLGGPGDNEQFF
TGTGCTAGCAGTCTGGGAGGGCCTGGAGACAATGAGCAGTTCTTC
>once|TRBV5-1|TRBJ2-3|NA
CASSLAVAPSTQYF
TGCGCCAGCAGCTTGGCCGTGGCACCCAGTACGCAGTATTTT
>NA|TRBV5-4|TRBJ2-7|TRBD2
CASSLGWGGEQYF
TGTGCCAGCAGCTTGGGCTGGGGGGGCGAGCAGTACTTC
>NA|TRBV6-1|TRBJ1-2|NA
CASQIERQKSDGYTF
TGTGCCAGCCAGATCGAGAGACAGAAATCAGATGGCTACACCTTC
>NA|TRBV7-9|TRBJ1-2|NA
CASSSPRPRVYGYTF
TGTGCCAGCAGCTCCCCCCGACCCAGGGTCTATGGCTACACCTTC
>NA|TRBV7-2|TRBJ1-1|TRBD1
CASSLTGANTEAFF
TGTGCCAGCAGCCTGACAGGGGCGAATACTGAAGCTTTCTTT
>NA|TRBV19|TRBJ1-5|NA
CASSILGNQPQHF
TGTGCCAGTAGTATTCTGGGGAATCAGCCCCAGCATTTT
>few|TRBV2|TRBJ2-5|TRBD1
CASSGQGYQETQYF
TGTGCCAGCTCGGGACAGGGGTACCAAGAGACCCAGTACTTC
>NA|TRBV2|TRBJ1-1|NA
CASSVGPNTEAFF
TGTGCCAGCAGTGTAGGCCCGAACACTGAAGCTTTCTTT